This entry lists 8 T cell receptor beta chains sequenced from one sample in a study of T cells expressing NK-cell markers. TCRdb reprocessed the 5' RACE reads and stores each CDR3 protein as one record, lacking DNA. The sample holds about 430,000 distinct CDR3 sequences. The sample taken for sequencing was blood T cells: a sorted CD56 or NKG2C T cell subset, CD4+ or CD8+ T cells, or bulk PBMC T cells (not recorded which). Source of these receptors: a woman aged 50 to 60 in good health.

The chain links TRBV5-1 to TRBJ2-5; TCRdb's D call of TRBD2 is untestable without DNA. Germline CDR1 SGHRS, CDR2 YFSETQ. The CDR3 is 15 amino acids. CDR3 amino acids: CASSLRPQGGETQYF.

The chain uses TRBV5-1 and TRBJ2-1; TCRdb lists TRBD2, though no DNA is available to test this call. CDR1 is SGHRS, CDR2 YFSETQ, per germline. The CDR3 is made up of 15 amino acids. CDR3 loop: CASRSDLSSYNEQFF.

The V call is TRBV20-1, the J call TRBJ1-4; the D gene TCRdb calls, TRBD1, cannot be checked with no DNA. In germline, CDR1 is DFQATT, CDR2 SNEGSKA (reference sequence). There are 17 residues in the CDR3. This chain's CDR3 is CSAGRISRGAAAEKLFF.

This sequence joins TRBV10-3 and TRBJ1-6; absent DNA, TCRdb's TRBD1 call cannot be checked. Germline V gene sequence: CDR1 ENHRY, CDR2 SYGVKD. CDR3 length: 14 amino acids. Here the CDR3 reads CAISAGQGNSPLHF.

The V call is TRBV15, the J call TRBJ2-7. The V gene's germline CDR1 is LNHNV and CDR2 YYDKDF (reference sequence). The CDR3 loop spans 15 amino acids. This chain's CDR3 is CATSRDLLSDYEQYF.

The rearrangement uses TRBV3-1 and TRBJ1-2; TCRdb calls TRBD1, which cannot be checked without DNA. Germline V lookup: CDR1 LGHDT, CDR2 YNNKEL (reference sequence). The CDR3 consists of 18 residues. The chain's CDR3 is CASSQRLFDQGRRYGYTF. Supplemented by reference TRBV3-1 and TRBJ1-2, the full variable domain reads DTAVSQTPKYLVTQMGNDKSIKCEQNLGHDTMYWYKQDSKKFLKIMFSYNNKELIINETVPNRFSPKSPDKAHLNLHINSLELGDSAVYFCASSQRLFDQGRRYGYTFGSGTRLTVV.

The CDR3: CASSPSPPGTGFSGYTF. The chain joins TRBV5-1 to TRBJ1-2; the TCRdb D gene call, TRBD1, has no DNA to confirm it. Per germline, CDR1 SGHRS and CDR2 YFSETQ. This CDR3 contains 17 residues.

The rearrangement joins TRBV7-9 to TRBJ2-6; TCRdb designates TRBD1, a call that cannot be tested without DNA. The CDR3 runs to 14 residues. The germline V gene encodes CDR1 SEHNR and CDR2 FQNEAQ (reference sequence). The CDR3 loop reads CAIQGFYGANVLTF.